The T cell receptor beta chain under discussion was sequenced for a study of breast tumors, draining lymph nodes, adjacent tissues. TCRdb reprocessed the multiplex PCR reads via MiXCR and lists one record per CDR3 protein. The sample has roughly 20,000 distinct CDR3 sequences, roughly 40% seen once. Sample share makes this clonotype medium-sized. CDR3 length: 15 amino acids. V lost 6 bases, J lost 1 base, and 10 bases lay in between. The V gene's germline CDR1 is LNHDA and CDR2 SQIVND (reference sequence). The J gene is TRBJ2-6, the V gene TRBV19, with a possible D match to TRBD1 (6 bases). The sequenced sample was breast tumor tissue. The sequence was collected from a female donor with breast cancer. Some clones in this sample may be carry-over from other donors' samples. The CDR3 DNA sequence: TGTGCCAGTAGCCAGGGGCGTTCTGGGGCCAACGTCCTGACTTTC. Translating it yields CASSQGRSGANVLTF.